This T cell receptor beta chain emerged from a study of blood T cell repertoires in COVID-19. Study-level background: PBMCs, B-cell-depleted T cells, or T cells provided the cDNA or gDNA that made up the material.

Looked up from germline, CDR1 is LNHDA and CDR2 is SQIVND (reference sequence). The CDR3 is made up of 13 amino acids. With 7 bases removed from V and 2 bases from J, the gap between germline ends came to 9 bases. Study processing details: Estimates of nucleated cell counts were drawn from the amplification of reference gene primers. Sequencing was performed with immunoSEQ multiplex PCR; in TCRdb, only in-frame clones are kept and a portion is missing. The V and J calls and the clone size are those of that table, but D and trimming were determined from the DNA. The repertoire holds over 250,000 clones, with 65% to 90% as singletons.

The chain employs TRBV19 and TRBJ2-1; D remains unclear. The TCR originated in a human donor in a cohort sampled during active COVID-19. The sample consisted of peripheral blood. The chain's CDR3 is CASKLGPYNEQFF. In nucleotides, the CDR3 is TGTGCCAGTAAGTTGGGCCCCTACAATGAGCAGTTCTTC. The full variable domain, rest sourced from reference TRBV19 and TRBJ2-1, is DGGITQSPKYLFRKEGQNVTLSCEQNLNHDAMYWYRQDPGQGLRLIYYSQIVNDFQKGDIAEGYSVSREKKESFPLTVTSAQKNPTAFYLCASKLGPYNEQFFGPGTRLTVL.